Listed below are T cell receptor beta chains from one sample, sequenced in a study of CD8 T cells in Susac syndrome. TCRdb reprocessed the immunoSEQ multiplex PCR reads with MiXCR, giving one entry per CDR3 protein. The profile shows around 160,000 distinct CDR3 sequences, over 85% of them singletons. The sample comprised CD4+ T cells from PBMCs. These receptors were collected from a human donor in good health. Each CDR3 is given with its conserved first and last residue. The D gene is left open where the match is weak. Clone size is stated in some rows and not others, as once, few, many or a class when expanded.

d_call,j_call,clone_size,v_call,cdr3_aa,cdr3_nt
.,TRBJ1-2,.,TRBV29-1,CSAKGGSEDYGYTF,TGCAGCGCCAAGGGAGGGAGCGAAGACTATGGCTACACCTTC
.,TRBJ1-1,.,TRBV5-4,CASSLETHSEAFF,TGTGCCAGCAGCTTGGAGACGCACTCTGAAGCTTTCTTT
.,TRBJ2-5,.,TRBV29-1,CSVRVFGTATETQYF,TGCAGCGTTAGGGTTTTCGGTACAGCCACAGAGACCCAGTACTTC
.,TRBJ2-7,.,TRBV7-2,CASSPHRTSYEQYF,TGTGCCAGCAGTCCGCACCGGACATCCTACGAGCAGTACTTC
.,TRBJ1-1,once,TRBV6-6,CASKDRGGTEAFF,TGTGCCAGCAAGGACCGAGGGGGCACTGAAGCTTTCTTT
.,TRBJ2-6,.,TRBV7-3,CASSLDHSGANVLTF,TGTGCCAGCAGCTTAGACCACTCTGGGGCCAACGTCCTGACTTTC
.,TRBJ1-1,.,TRBV5-1,CASSLRANTEAFF,TGCGCCAGCAGCTTGCGGGCGAACACTGAAGCTTTCTTT
.,TRBJ2-2,.,TRBV5-6,CASSLPYTGELFF,TGTGCCAGCAGCTTGCCCTACACCGGGGAGCTGTTTTTT
.,TRBJ1-1,.,TRBV20-1,CSARDLIGGRNTEAFF,TGCAGTGCTAGAGATCTCATAGGGGGGAGGAACACTGAAGCTTTCTTT
TRBD1,TRBJ2-6,.,TRBV6-1,CASSPDRGGANVLTF,TGTGCCAGCAGTCCCGACAGGGGTGGGGCCAACGTCCTGACTTTC
TRBD2,TRBJ2-7,.,TRBV7-2,CASSLEVGLAGAYEQYF,TGTGCCAGCAGCCTCGAAGTGGGACTAGCGGGGGCCTACGAGCAGTACTTC
.,TRBJ1-4,once,TRBV3-1,CASSQGPGVSEKLFF,TGTGCCAGCAGCCAAGGTCCAGGGGTAAGTGAAAAACTGTTTTTT
.,TRBJ1-1,.,TRBV7-2,CASSLVGGLIEAFF,TGTGCCAGCAGCTTAGTCGGGGGGCTTATTGAAGCTTTCTTT
TRBD2,TRBJ2-3,.,TRBV20-1,CSARDLRGGALSDTQYF,TGCAGTGCTAGAGATCTTCGCGGGGGGGCTCTGTCAGATACGCAGTATTTT
.,TRBJ1-2,.,TRBV29-1,CSVGSQGAGYTF,TGCAGCGTTGGGTCCCAAGGGGCCGGCTACACCTTC
.,TRBJ1-5,.,TRBV20-1,CSAKGSSGQGSQHF,TGCAGTGCTAAGGGGTCAAGCGGGCAGGGGTCCCAGCATTTT
.,TRBJ1-4,.,TRBV3-1,CASSQGSQVNEKLFF,TGTGCCAGCAGCCAAGGAAGTCAGGTTAATGAAAAACTGTTTTTT
TRBD1,TRBJ1-2,.,TRBV10-3,CAISLDRDYGYTF,TGTGCCATCAGCCTTGACAGGGACTATGGCTACACCTTC
.,TRBJ1-2,.,TRBV20-1,CSAFTNYGYTF,TGCAGTGCGTTTACTAACTATGGCTACACCTTC
.,TRBJ2-2,.,TRBV7-9,CASRTSPGRGNTGELFF,TGTGCCAGCAGGACAAGCCCGGGACGCGGAAACACCGGGGAGCTGTTTTTT
.,TRBJ2-7,.,TRBV11-2,CASSPLLSSGQYF,TGTGCCAGCAGCCCCCTTCTCTCAAGCGGGCAGTACTTC
TRBD1,TRBJ1-1,.,TRBV25-1,CASSEEGGNTEAFF,TGTGCCAGCAGTGAAGAAGGGGGCAACACTGAAGCTTTCTTT
.,TRBJ1-1,.,TRBV29-1,CSVKGGRHTEAFF,TGCAGCGTCAAAGGGGGAAGGCACACTGAAGCTTTCTTT
.,TRBJ2-1,.,TRBV12-3/TRBV12-4,CASSTNNYAYNEQFF,TGTGCCAGCAGCACCAACAACTACGCTTACAATGAGCAGTTCTTC
.,TRBJ2-5,.,TRBV9,CASSVGGSKETQYF,TGTGCCAGCAGCGTAGGGGGCAGCAAAGAGACCCAGTACTTC
TRBD1,TRBJ1-2,.,TRBV25-1,CASSATGAGYTF,TGTGCCAGCAGTGCCACAGGGGCTGGCTACACCTTC
TRBD2,TRBJ2-1,.,TRBV20-1,CSAPDLAVSYNEQFF,TGCAGTGCTCCGGACCTAGCGGTCTCCTACAATGAGCAGTTCTTC
TRBD1,TRBJ1-5,once,TRBV29-1,CSVQDREQPQHF,TGCAGCGTTCAGGACAGGGAACAGCCCCAGCATTTT
.,TRBJ1-2,.,TRBV20-1,CSAPGAGEGYGYTF,TGCAGTGCCCCTGGGGCAGGGGAAGGGTATGGCTACACCTTC
.,TRBJ1-4,.,TRBV7-9,CAASGVANEKLFF,TGTGCCGCGTCGGGGGTGGCTAATGAAAAACTGTTTTTT
TRBD2,TRBJ2-3,.,TRBV2,CASSRDYTDTQYF,TGTGCCAGCAGTAGGGACTATACAGATACGCAGTATTTT
.,TRBJ2-1,.,TRBV7-6,CASSLRDYNEQFF,TGTGCCAGCAGCTTACGGGATTACAATGAGCAGTTCTTC
.,TRBJ2-3,.,TRBV6-1,CASRRDTGTDTQYF,TGTGCCAGCAGAAGAGACACGGGCACAGATACGCAGTATTTT
TRBD2,TRBJ2-2,.,TRBV10-3,CAISEIPGLAGAGELFF,TGTGCCATCAGTGAGATTCCGGGACTAGCGGGGGCCGGGGAGCTGTTTTTT
.,TRBJ1-1,.,TRBV20-1,CSARDPKDEAFF,TGCAGTGCTAGAGACCCGAAGGATGAAGCTTTCTTT
.,TRBJ2-3,.,TRBV11-1,CASSFSVGGATDTQYF,TGTGCCAGCAGCTTCAGCGTCGGAGGGGCCACAGATACGCAGTATTTT
.,TRBJ2-5,.,TRBV27,CASSLSRDGQETQYF,TGTGCCAGCAGTTTATCTCGGGACGGCCAAGAGACCCAGTACTTC
.,TRBJ2-7,.,TRBV3-1,CASTQNYEQYF,TGTGCCAGCACCCAAAACTACGAGCAGTACTTC
TRBD1,TRBJ1-6,.,TRBV10-3,CAISETGTGDSPLHF,TGTGCCATCAGTGAGACCGGGACAGGGGATTCACCCCTCCACTTT
.,TRBJ1-1,.,TRBV2,CASSEGYMRGTEAFF,TGTGCCAGCAGTGAAGGGTATATGCGAGGGACTGAAGCTTTCTTT
TRBD1,TRBJ1-1,.,TRBV9,CASSPRTGGAGAFF,TGTGCCAGCAGCCCACGGACAGGGGGCGCGGGAGCTTTCTTT
TRBD2,TRBJ2-5,once,TRBV4-2,CASSQASGGAGETQYF,TGTGCCAGCAGCCAAGCGAGCGGGGGGGCCGGAGAGACCCAGTACTTC
.,TRBJ1-1,.,TRBV20-1,CSAPELNTEAFF,TGCAGTGCTCCGGAGCTGAACACTGAAGCTTTCTTT
.,TRBJ1-1,.,TRBV7-2,CASSPTGPRVNTEAFF,TGTGCCAGCAGCCCAACCGGCCCTCGGGTGAACACTGAAGCTTTCTTT
.,TRBJ1-2,.,TRBV10-3,CAISVGGYGYTF,TGTGCCATCAGTGTCGGGGGATATGGCTACACCTTC